The T cell receptor beta chain under discussion was sequenced for a study of technical replicates of blood from four donors. In the case of this clone: Its ends do not fully match the called genes, so a read error is possible.

From germline, CDR1 is MNHEY and CDR2 SMNVEV (reference sequence). The CDR3 runs 13 residues. TCRdb's table, derived via immunoSEQ multiplex PCR, lists solely in-frame clones and lacks some. Among more than 75,000 clones, around 92% were seen once, and the ten largest hold approximately 0.3%. The chain uses TRBV27 and TRBJ1-5; D remains ambiguous. This receptor was taken from a human donor in good health. The sample comprised T cells isolated from PBMCs. The CDR3 bases are TGTGCCAGCAGTTTATCACTGAATCGGCCCCAGCATTTT. Its translation: CASSLSLNRPQHF.